These T cell receptor beta chains were read from a single sample in a study of shared clonotypes between healthy human individuals. TCRdb's table, derived via immunoSEQ multiplex PCR, lists solely in-frame clones and lacks some. Of about 2.4 million clones listed, roughly 93% are singletons. The sample consisted of naive CD4+ T cells from PBMCs. These TCRs come from a man younger than 30 in good health. Some clones in this sample may be carry-over from other donors' samples. Each CDR3 is given with its conserved first and last residue. Each record gives: clone size, J gene, V gene, D gene, CDR3 protein, CDR3 DNA. A D gene is named only where the DNA matches it firmly. A row's size may be missing; if present it is once, few, many or a size class.

-	TRBJ1-1	TRBV29-1	-	CSVGPFEAFF	TGCAGCGTAGGACCATTTGAAGCTTTCTTT
-	TRBJ1-1	TRBV28	-	CASVNWARTEAFF	TGTGCCAGTGTTAATTGGGCGAGGACTGAAGCTTTCTTT
-	TRBJ1-4	TRBV30	-	CAWAHYESTNEKLFF	TGTGCCTGGGCTCATTATGAATCAACTAATGAAAAACTGTTTTTT
-	TRBJ1-2	TRBV27	TRBD1	CASSLSSTGGSPYGYTF	TGTGCCAGCAGTTTATCGAGTACAGGGGGCAGCCCCTATGGCTACACCTTC
-	TRBJ2-3	TRBV5-1	TRBD2	CASSSQGLAGTSTDTQYF	TGCGCCAGCAGCTCCCAGGGACTAGCGGGAACGAGCACAGATACGCAGTATTTT
-	TRBJ2-1	TRBV27	TRBD1	CASSLTGTAYNEQFF	TGTGCCAGCAGCCTTACCGGGACAGCTTACAATGAGCAGTTCTTC
-	TRBJ2-5	TRBV7-3	TRBD1	CASSLMGTVRETQYF	TGTGCCAGCAGCTTAATGGGGACAGTTCGAGAGACCCAGTACTTC
-	TRBJ2-1	TRBV27	TRBD2	CASGGLALNEQFF	TGTGCCAGCGGAGGACTAGCTCTAAATGAGCAGTTCTTC
-	TRBJ2-7	TRBV7-7	TRBD1	CASSPTGGEQYF	TGTGCCAGCAGCCCCACAGGGGGCGAGCAGTACTTC
-	TRBJ2-6	TRBV2	-	CASLHRIVSGANVLTF	TGTGCCAGCTTGCACAGGATCGTATCTGGGGCCAACGTCCTGACTTTC
once	TRBJ1-1	TRBV2	-	CASSLSQGSTEAFF	TGTGCCAGCAGTCTCTCTCAGGGGAGCACTGAAGCTTTCTTT
-	TRBJ2-5	TRBV30	-	CAWRDSQETQYF	TGTGCCTGGCGGGATAGCCAAGAGACCCAGTACTTC
-	TRBJ2-5	TRBV5-1	-	CASSLDYSGETQYF	TGCGCCAGCAGCTTGGATTACAGTGGGGAGACCCAGTACTTC
-	TRBJ2-2	TRBV5-1	-	CASIEAGELFF	TGCGCCAGCATCGAGGCCGGGGAGCTGTTTTTT
-	TRBJ2-4	TRBV28	-	CASLQGAKNIQYF	TGTGCCAGCCTCCAGGGAGCCAAAAACATTCAGTACTTC
-	TRBJ1-1	TRBV6-1	-	CASRVMNTEAFF	TGTGCCAGCAGGGTTATGAACACTGAAGCTTTCTTT
-	TRBJ1-2	TRBV4-3	-	CASSQRDGSYGYTF	TGCGCCAGCAGCCAGCGGGACGGCTCCTATGGCTACACCTTC
-	TRBJ1-2	TRBV7-2	-	CASSLGGGQIYGYTF	TGTGCCAGCAGCTTAGGAGGGGGGCAGATCTATGGCTACACCTTC
-	TRBJ1-4	TRBV6-5	TRBD1	CASRPQGFNEKLFF	TGTGCCAGCAGACCACAGGGGTTTAACGAAAAACTGTTTTTT
-	TRBJ2-2	TRBV7-9	TRBD2	CASTLAGGPLRELFF	TGTGCCAGCACCTTAGCGGGAGGGCCTTTACGGGAGCTGTTTTTT
-	TRBJ2-1	TRBV5-1	-	CASSFPAPRRGGSYNEQFF	TGCGCCAGCAGCTTTCCTGCCCCCAGGAGGGGGGGCTCCTACAATGAGCAGTTCTTC
-	TRBJ2-5	TRBV7-7	TRBD2	CATTRGGALKETQYF	TGTGCCACCACGCGGGGAGGGGCACTTAAAGAGACCCAGTACTTC
-	TRBJ1-3	TRBV19	-	CASKRQDSGNTIYF	TGTGCCAGTAAAAGACAGGACTCTGGAAACACCATATATTTT
few	TRBJ1-2	TRBV28	-	CASSLQGTIYGYTF	TGTGCCAGCAGCCTCCAGGGGACAATCTATGGCTACACCTTC
-	TRBJ2-2	TRBV4-2	TRBD2	CASSQLSLAGAGELFF	TGTGCCAGCAGCCAACTCTCTCTAGCGGGAGCCGGGGAGCTGTTTTTT
once	TRBJ1-5	TRBV19	TRBD1	CASKQAGTVNQPQHF	TGTGCCAGTAAGCAGGCCGGGACAGTTAATCAGCCCCAGCATTTT
-	TRBJ2-4	TRBV6-5	TRBD2	CASSGRTERGNIQYF	TGTGCCAGCAGTGGCAGGACTGAGCGGGGAAACATTCAGTACTTC
-	TRBJ2-3	TRBV7-6	-	CASSPGDTSTDTQYF	TGTGCCAGCAGCCCCGGGGACACTAGCACAGATACGCAGTATTTT
-	TRBJ2-7	TRBV28	TRBD2	CASIRELAGGGEQYF	TGTGCCAGCATAAGGGAACTAGCGGGAGGTGGCGAGCAGTACTTC
-	TRBJ1-5	TRBV27	-	CASSQNWNQPQHF	TGTGCCAGCAGCCAAAACTGGAATCAGCCCCAGCATTTT
-	TRBJ2-7	TRBV19	TRBD2	CASSMGPGLAVYEQYF	TGTGCCAGTAGTATGGGACCGGGACTAGCGGTGTACGAGCAGTACTTC
-	TRBJ2-1	TRBV29-1	-	CSVGLGREQFF	TGCAGCGTTGGACTAGGCCGTGAGCAGTTCTTC
-	TRBJ1-2	TRBV5-1	-	CASSLEGNYGYTF	TGCGCCAGCAGCTTAGAGGGGAACTATGGCTACACCTTC
few	TRBJ2-1	TRBV5-1	TRBD2	CASSLIAGGSSYNEQFF	TGCGCCAGCAGCTTAATTGCGGGAGGGAGCTCCTACAATGAGCAGTTCTTC
once	TRBJ2-5	TRBV5-1	TRBD2	CASSQGLAAQETQYF	TGCGCCAGCAGCCAAGGACTAGCGGCACAAGAGACCCAGTACTTC
-	TRBJ2-2	TRBV28	-	CASNLQGGQGNTGELFF	TGTGCCAGCAACCTCCAGGGGGGCCAGGGGAACACCGGGGAGCTGTTTTTT
-	TRBJ2-3	TRBV27	-	CASSFLPGQRSDTQYF	TGTGCCAGCAGTTTTCTCCCGGGACAACGATCGGATACGCAGTATTTT
-	TRBJ2-7	TRBV5-1	TRBD1	CASRETGVLSEQYF	TGCGCCAGCAGGGAGACAGGGGTTTTATCGGAGCAGTACTTC
-	TRBJ1-4	TRBV7-9	-	CASSGGTGGREKLFF	TGTGCCAGCAGCGGCGGGACCGGGGGGAGGGAAAAACTGTTTTTT